This T cell receptor beta chain was captured by sequencing in a study of control samples from healthy donors and cancer patients. The V end was cut by 4 bases, the J end by 0 bases, with 5 bases between. This CDR3 has 14 amino acids. CDR1 is SGHRS and CDR2 is YFSETQ in the germline V gene. This clone is a singleton in its sample. Sequenced by immunoSEQ multiplex PCR; TCRdb stores in-frame clones only, minus some. The table includes 2,000 to 2,500 clones, around 97% detected once. The TCR comes from a man in his sixties or seventies with head and neck cancer. The sequencing sample was made of PBMCs. The chain joins TRBV5-1 to TRBJ2-6, with D perhaps being TRBD1 or TRBD2 (5 bases each). CDR3 sequence: CASSGGSGANVLTF. The CDR3 coding sequence is TGCGCCAGCAGCGGGGGCTCTGGGGCCAACGTCCTGACTTTC.